The entry that follows covers one TCR beta chain sequence. Antigen: not known. The sample belongs to a study of beta chain features in type 1 diabetes. Study context: There was similarity between patients and healthy donors in age, gender and cell yields. Overall study results and limits: Sequencing from cDNA could over-represent high-TCR-expressing cells.

Sorting of CD4+ naive, central memory, regulatory and stem cell-like memory cells was performed via CD45RO/CCR7/CD25/CD127/CD95/CD27. The whole isolated RNA underwent reverse transcription, so sequencing captured expressed TCRB transcripts. Reads from naive, central memory and regulatory T cell samples averaged about 3.9 million. TCRdb's table, derived via immunoSEQ multiplex PCR, lists solely in-frame clones and lacks some. The sample carries hundreds of thousands of clones, roughly 30% recorded once. Germline values: CDR1 MNHNS, CDR2 SASEGT. V lost 6 bases and J lost 7, with 12 bases in between. CDR3 length equals 13 residues.

This clonotype originated in a man aged 18 to 29 in good health. This chain uses TRBV6-1 with TRBJ1-4, with no clear D. The sample taken for sequencing was naive CD4+ T cells from blood. Here the CDR3 reads CASRDASSEKLFF. The CDR3 coding sequence is TGTGCCAGCAGAGACGCAAGTTCTGAAAAACTGTTTTTT.